The TCR beta chain described here comes from a study of T-cell reconstitution after alpha-beta-depleted transplantation in children. In its sample, this clonotype was seen many times. Antigen specificity is unknown. This CDR3 region has 12 residues. The germline V gene encodes CDR1 SQVTM and CDR2 ANQGSEA. The trim removed 5 bases at V and 7 bases at J, leaving 2 bases unmatched. Unique molecular identifiers tagged the TCRbeta library. TCRdb passed the PCR reads through MiXCR, listing each CDR3 protein once. The table includes approximately 170,000 distinct CDR3 sequences, 11% detected once. Study-wide results and caveats: After transplant, at about two months, alpha-beta T cells were reportedly derived from several hundred expanded graft clones. Certain patients had high TCRbeta diversity at day 60, and it came from recipient T cells and thymic progenitors that survived. Most T-cell counts and diversity one year after the transplant came from T cells that were newly produced.

The sequence was collected from a boy aged 2 to 9 with acute myeloid leukemia, due to receive a stem cell transplant. The chain has TRBV29-1 and TRBJ2-1; 10 nucleotides align to TRBD2. The sample was PBMCs, taken before TCRalphabeta/CD19-depleted stem cell transplant. The CDR3 nucleotides read TGCAGCGTTTTACTAGCGGGGAATGAGCAGTTCTTC. Translating gives CSVLLAGNEQFF.